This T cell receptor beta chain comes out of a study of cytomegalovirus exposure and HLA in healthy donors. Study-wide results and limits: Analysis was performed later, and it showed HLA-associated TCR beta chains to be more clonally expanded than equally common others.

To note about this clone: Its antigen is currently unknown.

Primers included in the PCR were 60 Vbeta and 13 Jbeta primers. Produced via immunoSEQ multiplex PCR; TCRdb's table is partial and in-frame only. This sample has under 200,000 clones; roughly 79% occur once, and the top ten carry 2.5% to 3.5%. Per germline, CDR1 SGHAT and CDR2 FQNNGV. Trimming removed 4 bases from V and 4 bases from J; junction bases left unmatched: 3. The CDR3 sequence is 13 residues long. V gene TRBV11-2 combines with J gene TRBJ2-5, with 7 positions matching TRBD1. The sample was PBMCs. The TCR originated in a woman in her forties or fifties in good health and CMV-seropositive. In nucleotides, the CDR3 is TGTGCCAGCAGCTCGTGGACAGGAGAGACCCAGTACTTC. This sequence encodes CASSSWTGETQYF.